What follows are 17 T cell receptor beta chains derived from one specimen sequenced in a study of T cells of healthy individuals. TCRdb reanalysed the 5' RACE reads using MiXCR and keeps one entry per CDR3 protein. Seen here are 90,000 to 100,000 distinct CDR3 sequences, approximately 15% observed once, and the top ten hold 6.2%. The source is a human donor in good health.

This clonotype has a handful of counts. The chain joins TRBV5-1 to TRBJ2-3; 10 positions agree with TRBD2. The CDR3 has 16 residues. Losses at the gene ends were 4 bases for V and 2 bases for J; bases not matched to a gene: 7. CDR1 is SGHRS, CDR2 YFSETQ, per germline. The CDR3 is CASSRYSGGPTDTQYF. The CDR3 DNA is TGCGCCAGCAGCAGGTATAGCGGGGGGCCCACAGATACGCAGTATTTT.

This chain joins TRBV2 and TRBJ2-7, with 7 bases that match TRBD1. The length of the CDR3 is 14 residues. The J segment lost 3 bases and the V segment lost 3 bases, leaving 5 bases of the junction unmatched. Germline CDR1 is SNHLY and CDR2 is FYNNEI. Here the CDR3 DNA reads TGTGCCAGCAGTGAGGACAGGACGAGCTACGAGCAGTACTTC. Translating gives CASSEDRTSYEQYF.

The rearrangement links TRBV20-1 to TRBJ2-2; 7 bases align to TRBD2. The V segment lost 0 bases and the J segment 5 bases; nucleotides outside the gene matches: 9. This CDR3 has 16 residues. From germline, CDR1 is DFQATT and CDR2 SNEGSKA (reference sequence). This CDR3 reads CSARDLRRGWTGELFF. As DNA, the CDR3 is TGCAGTGCTAGAGATCTTAGGCGGGGGTGGACCGGGGAGCTGTTTTTT.

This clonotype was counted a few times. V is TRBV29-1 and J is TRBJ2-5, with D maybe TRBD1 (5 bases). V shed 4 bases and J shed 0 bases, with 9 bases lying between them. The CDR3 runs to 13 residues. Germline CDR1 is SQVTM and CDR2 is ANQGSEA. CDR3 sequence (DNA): TGCAGCGTTGCCCCAGGGTACCAAGAGACCCAGTACTTC. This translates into CSVAPGYQETQYF.

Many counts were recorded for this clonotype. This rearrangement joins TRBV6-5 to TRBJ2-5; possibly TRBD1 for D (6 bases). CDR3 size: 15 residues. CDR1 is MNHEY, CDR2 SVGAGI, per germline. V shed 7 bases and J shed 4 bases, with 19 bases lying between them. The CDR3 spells CASTLSGTPLETQYF. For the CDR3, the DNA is TGTGCCAGCACCCTGTCCGGGACACCCTTAGAGACCCAGTACTTC.

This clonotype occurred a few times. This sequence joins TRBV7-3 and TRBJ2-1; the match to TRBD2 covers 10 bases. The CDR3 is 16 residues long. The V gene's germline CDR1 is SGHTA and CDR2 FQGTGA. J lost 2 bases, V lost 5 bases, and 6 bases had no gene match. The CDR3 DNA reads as TGTGCCAGCAGCGACGCGAGCGGGAGGGCCTACAATGAGCAGTTCTTC. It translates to CASSDASGRAYNEQFF.

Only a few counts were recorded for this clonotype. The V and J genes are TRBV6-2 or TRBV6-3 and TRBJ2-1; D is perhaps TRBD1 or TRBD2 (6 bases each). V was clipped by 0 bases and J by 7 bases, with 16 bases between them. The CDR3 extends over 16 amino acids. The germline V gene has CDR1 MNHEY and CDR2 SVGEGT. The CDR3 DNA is TGTGCCAGCAGTTACTCCGAGGGGGGCCTTACAAATGAGCAGTTCTTC. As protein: CASSYSEGGLTNEQFF.

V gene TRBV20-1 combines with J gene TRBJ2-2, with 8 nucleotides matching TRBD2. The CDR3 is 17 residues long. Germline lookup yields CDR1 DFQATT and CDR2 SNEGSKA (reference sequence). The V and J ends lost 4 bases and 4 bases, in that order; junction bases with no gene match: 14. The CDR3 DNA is TGCAGTGCTAAGACTCGGTTGAGCGGGAGCTCCACCGGGGAGCTGTTTTTT. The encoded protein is CSAKTRLSGSSTGELFF.

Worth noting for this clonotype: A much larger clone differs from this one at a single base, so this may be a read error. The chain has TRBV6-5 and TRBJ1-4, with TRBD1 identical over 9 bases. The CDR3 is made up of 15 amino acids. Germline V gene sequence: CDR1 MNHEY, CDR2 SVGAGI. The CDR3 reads CSSSYSQGASEKLFF. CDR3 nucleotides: TGTTCCAGCAGTTACTCACAGGGGGCTTCTGAAAAACTGTTTTTT.

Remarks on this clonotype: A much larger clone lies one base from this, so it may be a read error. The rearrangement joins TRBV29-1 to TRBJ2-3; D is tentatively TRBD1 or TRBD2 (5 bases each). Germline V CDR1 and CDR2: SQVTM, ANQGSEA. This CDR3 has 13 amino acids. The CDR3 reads CSVEGESIDTQYF. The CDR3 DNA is TGCAGCGTTGAGGGGGAGAGCATAGATACGCAGTATTTT.

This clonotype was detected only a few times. The CDR3, as DNA: TGTGCCAGCAGCCTTAGCGGGGGGCCTGATACGCAGTATTTT. This gives the protein CASSLSGGPDTQYF. J is TRBJ2-3 and V is TRBV3-1, with 10 bases lining up with TRBD2. CDR3 size: 14 residues. Germline CDR1 and CDR2: LGHDT and YNNKEL (reference sequence). V shed 4 bases, J shed 6 bases, and the junction held 4 bases outside the gene matches.

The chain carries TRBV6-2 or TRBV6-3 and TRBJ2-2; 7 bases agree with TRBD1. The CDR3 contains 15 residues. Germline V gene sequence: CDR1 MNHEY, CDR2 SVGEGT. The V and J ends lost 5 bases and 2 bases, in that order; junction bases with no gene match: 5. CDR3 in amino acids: CASSRGDRNTGELFF. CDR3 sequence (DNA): TGTGCCAGCAGTCGAGGGGACAGAAACACCGGGGAGCTGTTTTTT.

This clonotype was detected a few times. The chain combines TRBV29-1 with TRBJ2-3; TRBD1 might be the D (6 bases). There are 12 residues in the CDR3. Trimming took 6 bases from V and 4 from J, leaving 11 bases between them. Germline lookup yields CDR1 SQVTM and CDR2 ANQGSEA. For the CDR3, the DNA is TGCAGCGTAGCAGCAGGGGCAGATACGCAGTATTTT. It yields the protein CSVAAGADTQYF.

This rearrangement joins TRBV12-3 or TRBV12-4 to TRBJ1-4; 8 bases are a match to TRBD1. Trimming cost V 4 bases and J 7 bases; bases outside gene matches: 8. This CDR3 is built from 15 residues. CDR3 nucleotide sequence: TGTGCCAGCAGTTCTTACAGGGGGATCCGTGAAAAACTGTTTTTT. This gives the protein CASSSYRGIREKLFF.

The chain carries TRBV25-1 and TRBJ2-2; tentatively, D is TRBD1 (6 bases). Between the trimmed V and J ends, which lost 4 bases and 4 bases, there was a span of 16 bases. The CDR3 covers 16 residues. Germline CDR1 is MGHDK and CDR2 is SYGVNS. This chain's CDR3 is CASSGPWTVATGELFF. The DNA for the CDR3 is TGTGCCAGCAGTGGACCCTGGACAGTTGCCACCGGGGAGCTGTTTTTT.

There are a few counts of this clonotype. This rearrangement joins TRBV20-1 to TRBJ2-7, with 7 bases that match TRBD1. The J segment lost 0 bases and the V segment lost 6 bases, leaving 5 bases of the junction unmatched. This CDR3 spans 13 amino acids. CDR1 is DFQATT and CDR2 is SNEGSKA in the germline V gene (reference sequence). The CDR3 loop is CSAPRDSSYEQYF. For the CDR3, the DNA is TGCAGTGCCCCCCGGGACAGCTCCTACGAGCAGTACTTC.

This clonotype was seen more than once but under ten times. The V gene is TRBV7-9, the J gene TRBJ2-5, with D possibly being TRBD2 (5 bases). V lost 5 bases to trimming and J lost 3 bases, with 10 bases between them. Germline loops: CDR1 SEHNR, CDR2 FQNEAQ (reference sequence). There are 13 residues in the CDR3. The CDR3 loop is CASSPAGEETQYF. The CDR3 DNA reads TGTGCCAGCAGCCCCGCCGGGGAAGAGACCCAGTACTTC.